This entry is about one T cell receptor beta chain. This clone came up a few times. What antigen it recognizes has not been identified. Base qualities are not at hand, and no much larger clone is one base apart. This sample is part of a study of beta chain features in type 1 diabetes (dated by TCRdb to the late 2010s). Study-wide context: Mean age, gender distribution, total cell number and subset yield were not different between patients and healthy donors. A total of approximately 110,000,000 sorted cells were examined across all samples, and a strong correlation was observed between cell number per subset and RNA yield. The study compared the TCRB repertoires of sorted circulating CD4+ T cell subsets in recently diagnosed type 1 diabetes patients with those in matched healthy donors. Regulatory and stem cell-like memory subsets were isolated from only 8 patients and about eight healthy donors, whereas naive and central memory subsets came from all 30 or so donors. What the work shows at the level of the full study, not this receptor alone: In all four CD4+ subsets, TCRB CDR3 length was moderately but significantly shorter in type 1 diabetes patients. The naive, central memory and regulatory TCRB repertoires appeared to resemble one another more closely among patients than among healthy donors. Because the HLA sub-analyses included only small numbers of individuals, any influence of HLA type on TCRB rearrangement was left unresolved. Shorter templates might have been favored by PCR, but patient and control samples were amplified and corrected together, so both groups would have been affected equally by any skew. Sequencing cDNA rather than genomic DNA could over-represent highly expressing activated cells, although activation and CD3 levels did not differ between groups. At VDJ recombination sites, patients with type 1 diabetes made fewer insertions and deleted more nucleotides, a pattern implying thymic rearrangement abnormalities.

The entire isolated RNA was reverse transcribed using the High Capacity cDNA Reverse Transcription Kit, and thus expressed TCRB transcripts were sequenced. Naive, central memory and regulatory T cell samples underwent deep immunoSEQ sequencing, averaging around 3.7 million total reads per sample. After sorted cells were lysed in RLT buffer, RNA was extracted with DNase-treated RNeasy Micro or Mini kits, with the choice depending on cell number. To prevent cross-contamination, every cell subset was processed on its own, while patient and healthy donor samples were processed together. Using the immunoSEQ multiplex PCR, TCRB sequences were amplified from cDNA into 87-bp fragments spanning the CDR3 region. Sequencing of the amplicons was done on the Illumina HiSeq platform. Regarding the original processing steps: Synthetic template baselines were used to correct PCR bias computationally, reads within Hamming distance 2 were collapsed together, and singletons that could not be merged were discarded. Reads were aligned against IMGT so that V, D and J genes, CDR3 length and insertions or deletions at six rearrangement sites could be assigned. Clonotype counts were normalized to sorted cell number within each subset before computing true diversity and Gini coefficients with the tcR R package. Repertoire sharing was quantified using the overlap coefficient calculated on TCRB nucleotide sequences. As a proxy for the pre-selection repertoire, out-of-frame TCRB sequences from naive cells were analyzed. Sourced from immuneACCESS, this table was stored by TCRdb with only in-frame sequences that have V and J called. A share of the clones is absent; for the studies checked, an unresolved V gene accounts for under half, and the remainder has no known explanation. Clone size and V and J calls were adopted from that table, with D and trimming inferred from the DNA. The sample has a few hundred thousand clones on record, around 12% of them singletons. The ten largest clones add up to roughly 0.015% of the sample.

Each donor gave one peripheral blood draw, averaging about 120 mL, which was collected into heparinised tubes. Using a panel that included CD45RO, CCR7, CD25, CD127, CD95 and CD27, naive, central memory, regulatory and stem cell-like memory CD4+ T cells were sorted on a BD FACSAria II. All sorted populations exceeded 95% purity. PBMCs were isolated right away by Lymphoprep density gradient centrifugation and were stained directly, without culture. Samples were stained and sorted in pairs, with one healthy donor and one patient per experiment, so that batch effects were minimized. The sample was naive CD4+ T cells from blood. The cell subset or site label here, explained by the study, means: true naive CD4+ T cells. This sequence was found in a man between 18 and 35 years old in good health.

The CDR3: CATSSGVGIKPNEQFF. The DNA reads TGTGCCACCTCCTCAGGGGTCGGGATTAAGCCAAATGAGCAGTTCTTC. The chain uses TRBV19 and TRBJ2-1; a tentative D match to TRBD1 spans 6 bases. Reading from cysteine to phenylalanine, the CDR3 counts 16 amino acids. The entry retains the CDR3 DNA only, 48 bases that are in frame from base 1. The junction carries 26 bases between V and J, which are trimmed by 10 bases and 7 bases respectively. The germline V gene (reference sequence) specifies LNHDA as CDR1 and SQIVND as CDR2.